One sample yielded the 21 T cell receptor beta chains listed below, sequenced in a study of T cells in localized non-small cell lung cancer. Profiling relied on immunoSEQ multiplex PCR, and the TCRdb table lists in-frame clones only, not all of them. This table holds about 24,000 clones, about 90% found once. The sample in question was peripheral blood, obtained before any cancer treatment. Receptor source: a male donor at least 60 years old with stage I squamous cell lung carcinoma.

This clone was detected once. The rearrangement joins TRBV6-5 to TRBJ2-7; D is ambiguous. Germline CDR1 MNHEY, CDR2 SVGAGI. The CDR3 consists of 14 residues. The germline V and J ends were trimmed by 4 bases and 2 bases, with 12 bases remaining between them. The CDR3 DNA reads TGTGCCAGCAGTTCGGACGGATTCCCCTACGAGCAGTACTTC. This codes for CASSSDGFPYEQYF.

J is TRBJ2-7 and V is TRBV7-2, with 7 positions matching TRBD2. CDR1 SGHTA and CDR2 FQGNSA come from the germline V gene. The CDR3 has 15 residues. The J segment lost 4 bases and the V segment lost 10 bases, leaving 16 bases of the junction unmatched. CDR3 amino acids: CATGTRSAGVYEQYF. The CDR3, as DNA: TGTGCCACCGGGACCAGGAGCGCGGGGGTTTACGAGCAGTACTTC.

This sequence joins TRBV13 and TRBJ2-4; D is perhaps TRBD1 or TRBD2 (6 bases each). The germline gives CDR1 PRHDT, CDR2 FYEKMQ (reference sequence). V was cut by 3 bases and J by 1 base, with 19 bases left in between. The CDR3 consists of 18 residues. CDR3 coding DNA: TGTGCCAGCAGCTTCCCCGGCAGGGGCGCGGGGGCCAAAAACATTCAGTACTTC. Translating it yields CASSFPGRGAGAKNIQYF.

The rearrangement joins TRBV5-1 to TRBJ1-1, with D uncertain. The germline CDR1 and CDR2 sequences are SGHRS and YFSETQ. V lost 4 bases and J 0 bases, leaving 7 bases between the germline ends. CDR3 length: 13 amino acids. The CDR3 is CASSPVLNTEAFF. As DNA, the CDR3 is TGCGCCAGCAGCCCCGTTCTGAACACTGAAGCTTTCTTT.

The J gene is TRBJ2-5, the V gene TRBV19; 16 bases map to TRBD2. This CDR3 region has 18 residues. From germline, CDR1 is LNHDA and CDR2 SQIVND (reference sequence). Unmatched junction bases numbered 10, after V lost 5 bases and J lost 4 bases. CDR3 amino acids: CASSPLGTSGRGGETQYF. The DNA for the CDR3 is TGTGCCAGTAGTCCCCTCGGGACTAGCGGGAGGGGGGGAGAGACCCAGTACTTC.

The J gene is TRBJ2-5, the V gene TRBV2, with 7 bases matching TRBD1. Germline V lookup: CDR1 SNHLY, CDR2 FYNNEI. This CDR3 spans 13 amino acids. Germline trimming cut 6 bases from V and 2 bases from J; bases unmatched to any gene: 3. In DNA, the CDR3 is TGTGCCAGCAGAGGGACAGTGCAAGAGACCCAGTACTTC. It codes for CASRGTVQETQYF.

This sequence joins TRBV11-2 and TRBJ1-1; D might be TRBD1 (5 bases). Trimming removed 4 bases from V and 0 bases from J, with 12 bases in between. The CDR3 has 15 amino acids. The germline V gene has CDR1 SGHAT and CDR2 FQNNGV. This CDR3 is CASSSSQGLNTEAFF. The DNA of the CDR3 is TGTGCCAGCAGCTCTAGTCAGGGCCTGAACACTGAAGCTTTCTTT.

CDR3 nucleotides: TGTGCCAGCAGTTTAAAGAGGGCCTCCTACGAGCAGTACTTC. It encodes CASSLKRASYEQYF. J is TRBJ2-7 and V is TRBV27, with D tentatively TRBD2 (5 bases). The CDR3 extends over 14 amino acids. CDR1 is MNHEY, CDR2 SMNVEV, per germline (reference sequence). V was trimmed by 2 bases and J by 0 bases, leaving 8 bases between them.

The chain recombines TRBV4-1 with TRBJ1-5, with 10 positions matching TRBD1. Germline lookup yields CDR1 MGHRA and CDR2 YSYEKL. The CDR3 spans 17 residues. The V and J ends lost 0 bases and 3 bases, in that order; junction bases with no gene match: 5. The CDR3 DNA follows: TGCGCCAGCAGCCAAGATTGGGGGACAGGGGTCAATCAGCCCCAGCATTTT. As protein: CASSQDWGTGVNQPQHF.

In DNA form, the CDR3 reads TGTGCCAGTAGTATAGCAGAGCTAGATGGCTACACCTTC. Its translation: CASSIAELDGYTF. The rearrangement joins TRBV19 to TRBJ1-2; D is unclear. From germline, CDR1 is LNHDA and CDR2 SQIVND (reference sequence). The CDR3 length is 13 residues. V lost 1 base, J lost 6 bases, and 9 bases lay in between.

The chain links TRBV7-2 to TRBJ1-2; D uncertain. The CDR3 covers 12 residues. Trimming stripped 3 bases from V and 8 bases from J, with 10 bases between. In germline, CDR1 is SGHTA, CDR2 FQGNSA. CDR3 amino acids: CASSFQVYGYTF. CDR3 sequence (DNA): TGTGCCAGCAGCTTCCAGGTCTACGGCTACACCTTC.

This chain uses TRBV4-3 with TRBJ2-6, with D possibly matching TRBD2 (5 bases). V lost 1 base, J lost 0 bases, and 19 bases lay in between. Germline-derived CDR1 and CDR2 are LGHNA and YSLEER. This CDR3 has 20 amino acids. CDR3 nucleotide sequence: TGCGCCAGCAGCCAAGTTCTGGGCAGCGGACCTAACTCTGGGGCCAACGTCCTGACTTTC. Translation: CASSQVLGSGPNSGANVLTF.

This clone showed up just a few times. V and J are TRBV4-2 and TRBJ1-4, with TRBD1 matching 10 bases. CDR1 is LGHNA and CDR2 is YNFKEQ in the germline V gene. The CDR3 runs to 18 residues. V lost 4 bases to trimming and J lost 2 bases; unmatched junction nucleotides: 10. Here the CDR3 reads CASSPLPGTGATNEKLFF. The CDR3 DNA reads as TGTGCCAGCAGCCCACTTCCCGGGACAGGGGCCACTAATGAAAAACTGTTTTTT.

CDR3 DNA: TGTGCCTGGTCCGACTACCTCACAGATACGCAGTATTTT. Residues: CAWSDYLTDTQYF. This sequence joins TRBV30 and TRBJ2-3, with D maybe TRBD2 (5 bases). V dropped 5 bases and J dropped 2 bases, with 11 bases sitting between them. This CDR3 is 13 amino acids long. The germline CDR1 and CDR2 sequences are GTSNPN and SVGIG (reference sequence).

CDR3 bases: TGTGCCACCAGTCGGGACAGGGGGACCTACGAGCAGTACTTC. Its protein product is CATSRDRGTYEQYF. The V gene is TRBV15, the J gene TRBJ2-7; 11 bases agree with TRBD1. The germline V gene has CDR1 LNHNV and CDR2 YYDKDF (reference sequence). The J segment lost 2 bases and the V segment lost 6 bases, leaving 3 bases of the junction unmatched. The CDR3 runs 14 residues.

The chain uses TRBV27 and TRBJ2-5, with D possibly TRBD2 on 5 matching bases. CDR1 and CDR2 (germline): MNHEY, SMNVEV (reference sequence). The CDR3 is 14 residues long. V lost 9 bases and J 1 base, leaving 15 bases between the germline ends. CDR3 region: CASRSDWSQETQYF. The DNA for the CDR3 is TGTGCCAGTAGATCGGACTGGAGCCAAGAGACCCAGTACTTC.

This chain connects TRBV19 to TRBJ2-1; 11 nucleotides line up with TRBD2. V lost 9 bases to trimming and J lost 7 bases; unmatched junction nucleotides: 5. The CDR3 length is 13 residues. Germline V gene lookup returns CDR1 LNHDA and CDR2 SQIVND (reference sequence). CDR3 loop: CASLAGGYNEQFF. In nucleotides, the CDR3 is TGTGCCAGCCTAGCGGGGGGATATAATGAGCAGTTCTTC.

The CDR3 nucleotides are TGTGCCAGCAGTTACCCTTCAGGTTCGGCTTTCTTT. Its protein product is CASSYPSGSAFF. The chain employs TRBV6-5 and TRBJ1-1; D gene unclear. The V end was cut by 2 bases, the J end by 11 bases, with 12 bases between. The CDR3 covers 12 residues. The V gene's germline CDR1 is MNHEY and CDR2 SVGAGI.

This chain links TRBV6-1 with TRBJ1-2; the D gene is possibly TRBD1 (5 bases). The CDR3 spans 13 residues. Germline V gives CDR1 MNHNS, CDR2 SASEGT. Deletions cut 7 bases from V and 1 base from J, with 10 bases between. The CDR3 DNA reads TGTGCCAGCACCAGGGCGATTAACTATGGCTACACCTTC. Amino acids: CASTRAINYGYTF.

J is TRBJ1-2 and V is TRBV19, with D perhaps TRBD1 (6 bases). V lost 7 bases to trimming and J lost 0 bases, with 9 bases between them. In germline, CDR1 is LNHDA, CDR2 SQIVND (reference sequence). This CDR3 spans 13 amino acids. The DNA for the CDR3 is TGTGCCAGTACGCGGACAGCTAACTATGGCTACACCTTC. Translation gives CASTRTANYGYTF.

V gene TRBV7-2 combines with J gene TRBJ1-2; TRBD1 is a possible D gene (6 bases). V lost 8 bases to trimming and J lost 3 bases, with 16 bases between them. The CDR3 consists of 14 residues. Germline CDR1 SGHTA, CDR2 FQGNSA. CDR3 sequence reads: CASPGRGADYGYTF. CDR3 DNA: TGTGCCAGCCCCGGGCGGGGGGCGGACTATGGCTACACCTTC.